Each of the 2 T cell receptor beta chains below was sequenced from the same sample in a study of human thymus T cells. Some clones are missing from TCRdb's copy, which holds only in-frame ones; the method was immunoSEQ multiplex PCR. The table includes more than 45,000 clones, roughly 94% detected once. Sequences were obtained from blood. Source of these receptors: a boy under two years old with a congenital heart defect but otherwise immunologically healthy.

The chain recombines TRBV4-1 with TRBJ1-6; weak D call: TRBD1 (6 bases). V dropped 5 bases and J dropped 1 base, with 18 bases sitting between them. The CDR3 totals 18 residues. Germline V gene data show CDR1 as MGHRA and CDR2 as YSYEKL. The DNA for the CDR3 is TGCGCCAGCAGCTACAAGGGGCCAGGGGAATCCTATAATTCACCCCTCCACTTT. This translates into CASSYKGPGESYNSPLHF.

The chain links TRBV28 to TRBJ1-3, with 7 nucleotides matching TRBD1. CDR1 MDHEN and CDR2 SYDVKM come from the germline V gene. Trimming took 6 bases from V and 0 from J; bases not matched to a gene: 2. The CDR3 spans 14 residues. The DNA of the CDR3 is TGTGCCAGCAGACCAGGGGGCTCTGGAAACACCATATATTTT. Protein sequence: CASRPGGSGNTIYF.